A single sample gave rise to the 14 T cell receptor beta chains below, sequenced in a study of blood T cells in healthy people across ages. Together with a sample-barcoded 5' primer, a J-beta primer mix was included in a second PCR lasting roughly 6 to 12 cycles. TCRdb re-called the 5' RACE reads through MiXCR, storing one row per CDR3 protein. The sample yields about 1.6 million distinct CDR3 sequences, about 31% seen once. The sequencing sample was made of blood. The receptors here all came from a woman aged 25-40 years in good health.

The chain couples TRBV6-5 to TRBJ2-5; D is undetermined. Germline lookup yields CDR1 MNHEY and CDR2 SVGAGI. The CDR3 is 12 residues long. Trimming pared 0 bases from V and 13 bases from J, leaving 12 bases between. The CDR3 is CASSYSRVKLYF. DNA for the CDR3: TGTGCCAGCAGTTACTCTAGGGTTAAGCTGTACTTC.

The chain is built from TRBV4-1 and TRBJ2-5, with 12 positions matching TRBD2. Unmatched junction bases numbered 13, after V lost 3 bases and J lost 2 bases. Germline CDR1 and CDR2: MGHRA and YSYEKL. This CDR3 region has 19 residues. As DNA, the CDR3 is TGCGCCAGCAGCCATGCCAGGACTAGCGGGAAGGGGAGGCAAGAGACCCAGTACTTC. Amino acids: CASSHARTSGKGRQETQYF.

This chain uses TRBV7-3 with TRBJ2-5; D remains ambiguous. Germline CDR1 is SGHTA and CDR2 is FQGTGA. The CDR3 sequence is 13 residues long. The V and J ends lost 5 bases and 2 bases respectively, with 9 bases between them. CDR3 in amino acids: CASSRVKQETQYF. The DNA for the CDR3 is TGTGCCAGCAGCCGGGTTAAACAAGAGACCCAGTACTTC.

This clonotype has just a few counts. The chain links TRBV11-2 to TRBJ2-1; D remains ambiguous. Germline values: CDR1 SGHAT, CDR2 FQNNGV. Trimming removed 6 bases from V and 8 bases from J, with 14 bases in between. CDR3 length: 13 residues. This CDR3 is CASSSERTDEQFF. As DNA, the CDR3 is TGTGCCAGCAGTTCCGAGAGAACAGATGAGCAGTTCTTC. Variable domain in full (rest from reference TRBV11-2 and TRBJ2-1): EAGVAQSPRYKIIEKRQSVAFWCNPISGHATLYWYQQILGQGPKLLIQFQNNGVVDDSQLPKDRFSAERLKGVDSTLKIQPAKLEDSAVYLCASSSERTDEQFFGPGTRLTVL.

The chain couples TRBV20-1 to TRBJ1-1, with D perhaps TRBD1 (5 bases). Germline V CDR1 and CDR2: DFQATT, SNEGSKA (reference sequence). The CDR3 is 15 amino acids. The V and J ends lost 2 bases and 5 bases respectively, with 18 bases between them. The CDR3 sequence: CSARSVEGLGTEAFF. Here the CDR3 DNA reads TGCAGTGCTAGAAGTGTGGAGGGGCTAGGGACTGAAGCTTTCTTT.

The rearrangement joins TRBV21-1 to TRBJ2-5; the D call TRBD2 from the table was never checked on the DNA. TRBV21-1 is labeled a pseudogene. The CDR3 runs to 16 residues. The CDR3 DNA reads TGTGCCAGCAACAAGAGTTGCGCGGGAGGGCCAGAGACCCAGTACTTC. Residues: CASNKSCAGGPETQYF.

CDR3 loop: CASSELGTSSNQPQHF. CDR3 bases: TGTGCCAGCAGTGAACTCGGGACATCAAGCAATCAGCCCCAGCATTTT. The chain employs TRBV27 and TRBJ1-5; possibly TRBD1 for D (6 bases). The CDR3 contains 16 residues. Trimming left V 5 bases short and J 1 base short, with 15 bases between. Germline CDR1 and CDR2: MNHEY and SMNVEV (reference sequence).

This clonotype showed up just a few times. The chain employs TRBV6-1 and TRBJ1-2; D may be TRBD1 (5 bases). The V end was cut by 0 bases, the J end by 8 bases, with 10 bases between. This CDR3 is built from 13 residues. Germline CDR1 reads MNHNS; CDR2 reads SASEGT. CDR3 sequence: CASSEALGEGYTF. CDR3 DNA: TGTGCCAGCAGTGAAGCGCTAGGGGAGGGCTACACCTTC.

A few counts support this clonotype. This CDR3 is CAWSSEYNEQFF. CDR3 nucleotide sequence: TGTGCCTGGAGTTCAGAATACAATGAGCAGTTCTTC. V gene TRBV30 combines with J gene TRBJ2-1; unclear D gene. With 2 bases removed from V and 4 bases from J, the gap between germline ends came to 6 bases. The CDR3 has 12 residues. From germline, CDR1 is GTSNPN and CDR2 SVGIG (reference sequence).

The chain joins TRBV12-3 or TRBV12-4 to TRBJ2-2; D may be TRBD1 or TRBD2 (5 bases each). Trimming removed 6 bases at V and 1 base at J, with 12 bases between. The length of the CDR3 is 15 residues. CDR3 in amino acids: CASRGGGRNTGELFF. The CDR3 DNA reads TGTGCCAGCAGGGGTGGGGGACGGAACACCGGGGAGCTGTTTTTT.

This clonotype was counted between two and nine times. The CDR3 nucleotides read TGCGCCAGCAGCCAGACAACAGGGGGCCGGGAGACCCAGTACTTC. Protein: CASSQTTGGRETQYF. The chain links TRBV4-1 to TRBJ2-5; 9 bases line up with TRBD1. Per the germline V gene, CDR1 is MGHRA and CDR2 is YSYEKL. J gave up 5 bases and V 3 bases, and 7 bases lay outside the gene matches. This CDR3 contains 15 residues.

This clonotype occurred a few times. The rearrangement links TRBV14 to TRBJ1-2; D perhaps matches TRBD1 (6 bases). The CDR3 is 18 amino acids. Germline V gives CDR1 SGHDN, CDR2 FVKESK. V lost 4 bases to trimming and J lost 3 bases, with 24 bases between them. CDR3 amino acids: CASSPYGTPLVFHYGYTF. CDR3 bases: TGTGCCAGCAGCCCATACGGGACACCTCTTGTGTTTCACTATGGCTACACCTTC.

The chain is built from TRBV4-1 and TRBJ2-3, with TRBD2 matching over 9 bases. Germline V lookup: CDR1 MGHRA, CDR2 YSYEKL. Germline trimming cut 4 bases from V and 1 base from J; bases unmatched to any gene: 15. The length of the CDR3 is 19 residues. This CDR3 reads CASSLGRLAGPPGTDTQYF. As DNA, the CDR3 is TGCGCCAGCAGCCTAGGACGCCTAGCGGGACCCCCGGGCACAGATACGCAGTATTTT.

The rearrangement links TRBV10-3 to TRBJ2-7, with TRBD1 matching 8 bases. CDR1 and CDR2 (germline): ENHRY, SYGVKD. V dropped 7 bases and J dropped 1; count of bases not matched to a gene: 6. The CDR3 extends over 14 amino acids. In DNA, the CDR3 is TGTGCCATCAAGGCAGGGGGCAAGTCCTACGAGCAGTACTTC. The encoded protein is CAIKAGGKSYEQYF.